Listed here is a single T cell receptor (beta chain). What it binds is unknown. Germline CDR1 reads SEHNR; CDR2 reads FQNEAQ (reference sequence). CDR3 size: 14 residues. V lost 5 bases to trimming and J lost 2 bases, with 13 bases between them. This sample is drawn from a study of T cells in Graves' hyperthyroidism and ophthalmopathy. Findings and caveats of the study: Blood also carried most thyroid clonotypes expanded above 0.001.

The investigators amplified TCR beta CDR3 regions from RNA transcripts. Primed by the HTBI set, a first-round RT-PCR was run on the TCR CDR3. TCRdb fed the multiplex PCR reads into MiXCR, producing one record per CDR3 protein. Of hundreds of thousands of distinct CDR3 sequences listed, 45% are singletons. The sequenced sample consisted of peripheral blood or thyroid tissue (not recorded which). V and J are TRBV7-9 and TRBJ2-7; D unresolved. The source is an adult man with Graves' disease, either hyperthyroidism or ophthalmopathy (not recorded which). The CDR3 coding sequence is TGTGCCAGCAGCGGCCGCCTAGGAACCTACGAGCAGTACTTC. Its protein is CASSGRLGTYEQYF.